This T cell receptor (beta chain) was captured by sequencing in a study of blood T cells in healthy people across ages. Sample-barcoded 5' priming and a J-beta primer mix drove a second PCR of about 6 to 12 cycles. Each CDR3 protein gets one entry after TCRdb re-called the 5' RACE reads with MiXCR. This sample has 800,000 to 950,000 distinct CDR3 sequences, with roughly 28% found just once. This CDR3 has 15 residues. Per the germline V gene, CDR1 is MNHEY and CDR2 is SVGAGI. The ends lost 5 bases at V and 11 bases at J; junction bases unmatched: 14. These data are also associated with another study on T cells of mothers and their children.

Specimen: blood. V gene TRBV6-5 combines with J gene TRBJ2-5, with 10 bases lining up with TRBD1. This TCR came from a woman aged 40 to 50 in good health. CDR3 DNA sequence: TGTGCCAGCAGTCTTGACAGGGGGCGGACCAATGAGCAGTACTTC. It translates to CASSLDRGRTNEQYF.